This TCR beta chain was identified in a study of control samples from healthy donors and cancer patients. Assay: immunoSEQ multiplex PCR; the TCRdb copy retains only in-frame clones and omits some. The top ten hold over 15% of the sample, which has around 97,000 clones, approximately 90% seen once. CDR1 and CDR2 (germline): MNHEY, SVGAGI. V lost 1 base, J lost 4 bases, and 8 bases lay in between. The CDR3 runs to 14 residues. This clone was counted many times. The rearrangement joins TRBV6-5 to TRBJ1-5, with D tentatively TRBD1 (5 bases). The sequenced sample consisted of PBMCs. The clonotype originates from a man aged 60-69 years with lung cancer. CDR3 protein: CASSYLGENQPQHF. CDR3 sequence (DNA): TGTGCCAGCAGTTACTTAGGGGAGAATCAGCCCCAGCATTTT.